Here is one T cell receptor (beta chain) with its context. Participant age was roughly 18 to 100 years, and participants resided in 25 or so US areas. Two negative PCRs, clearance, or symptom resolution had been documented for recovered Cohort 3 donors. Repertoires were generated with immunoSEQ multiplex PCR, while TCRdb's copy carries only in-frame clones and drops some. This table holds a few hundred thousand clones, about 86% found once. CDR3 length: 15 residues. From germline, CDR1 is LNHDA and CDR2 SQIVND (reference sequence). Trimming stripped 6 bases from V and 5 bases from J, with 19 bases between. This entry belongs to a study of blood T cell repertoires in COVID-19.

The source is a man aged 45-65 years who had recovered from COVID-19. The sequenced material came from PBMCs or T cells enriched from blood (not recorded which). The rearrangement uses TRBV19 and TRBJ1-2; D uncertain. The CDR3 loop reads CASRTLDRQSYGYTF. The DNA for the CDR3 is TGTGCCAGTAGGACCCTAGACCGTCAGAGTTATGGCTACACCTTC.